The entry below describes one T cell receptor beta chain. Germline V gene lookup returns CDR1 SEHNR and CDR2 FQNEAQ (reference sequence). There are 16 residues in the CDR3. TCRdb passed the PCR reads through MiXCR, listing each CDR3 protein once. Among some 10,000 distinct CDR3 sequences listed, over 55% were seen once. The data originate from a study of tumor-infiltrating lymphocytes in oesophageal squamous cell carcinoma. The origin of this receptor is a female donor with esophageal squamous cell carcinoma. V and J are TRBV7-9 and TRBJ2-7; D is tentatively TRBD1 or TRBD2 (6 bases each). The J call may not be correct, given that the DNA end is closer to TRBJ2-5. The specimen was esophageal tumor tissue. The CDR3 protein is CASSEFWAGAGETQYF. The CDR3 nucleotides read TGTGCCAGCAGTGAATTCTGGGCAGGGGCGGGGGAGACCCAGTACTTC.